The 32 T cell receptor beta chains below all came from one sample that was sequenced in a study of cytomegalovirus exposure and HLA in healthy donors. Generated by immunoSEQ multiplex PCR, the TCRdb table keeps only in-frame clones and is missing some. In the table there are about 130,000 clones, around 95% of which are singletons. The sequencing sample was made of PBMCs. The receptor set was obtained from a man younger than 35 in good health and CMV-seronegative.

The rearrangement joins TRBV7-6 to TRBJ2-7; TRBD2 might be the D (5 bases). Germline V gives CDR1 SGHVS, CDR2 FNYEAQ. V lost 1 base to trimming and J lost 6 bases, with 13 bases between them. This CDR3 has 14 residues. The CDR3 DNA reads TGTGCCAGCAGCTTAGGTGGGAGTTTTCGCGAGCAGTACTTC. Its protein product is CASSLGGSFREQYF.

The rearrangement joins TRBV27 to TRBJ1-5; D uncertain. The CDR3 extends over 14 amino acids. From germline, CDR1 is MNHEY and CDR2 SMNVEV (reference sequence). V shed 3 bases and J shed 6 bases, with 12 bases lying between them. CDR3 in amino acids: CASSLRGEGQPQHF. In nucleotides, the CDR3 is TGTGCCAGCAGTTTGCGCGGGGAGGGTCAGCCCCAGCATTTT.

This chain joins TRBV18 and TRBJ1-1; D is perhaps TRBD1 (5 bases). CDR3 length equals 12 residues. Germline V CDR1 and CDR2: KGHSH, LQKENI. Trimming took 4 bases from V and 8 from J, leaving 11 bases between them. The CDR3 sequence is CASSQGRTEAFF. The DNA of the CDR3 is TGTGCCAGCTCACAGGGGCGGACAGAAGCTTTCTTT.

The chain has TRBV6-1 and TRBJ2-1, with 9 positions matching TRBD1. Trimming removed 6 bases from V and 15 bases from J; junction bases left unmatched: 6. The CDR3 covers 11 residues. Germline CDR1 is MNHNS and CDR2 is SASEGT. The DNA of the CDR3 is TGTGCCAGCAGGGGGACAGGGATGGGGTTCTTC. Protein sequence: CASRGTGMGFF.

The chain carries TRBV30 and TRBJ2-3; D perhaps matches TRBD2 (5 bases). This CDR3 region has 15 residues. Trimming removed 4 bases from V and 4 bases from J, with 18 bases in between. Looked up from germline, CDR1 is GTSNPN and CDR2 is SVGIG (reference sequence). The CDR3 DNA reads as TGTGCCTGGAATGCGGGCGGGTGGGCGGCAGATACGCAGTATTTT. Residues: CAWNAGGWAADTQYF.

The chain employs TRBV11-2 and TRBJ1-2; 9 bases align to TRBD1. The CDR3 runs to 15 residues. CDR1 SGHAT and CDR2 FQNNGV come from the germline V gene. V lost 5 bases to trimming and J lost 5 bases; unmatched junction nucleotides: 9. CDR3 DNA sequence: TGTGCCAGCAGCCCGGGACAGGGTTGGCGGTATGGCTACACCTTC. Translating it yields CASSPGQGWRYGYTF.

This chain links TRBV18 with TRBJ1-1; tentatively, D is TRBD1 (6 bases). The CDR3 has 12 amino acids. In germline, CDR1 is KGHSH, CDR2 LQKENI. V was clipped by 5 bases and J by 11 bases, with 15 bases between them. The CDR3 is CASSSGAGAAFF. CDR3 coding DNA: TGTGCCAGCTCATCGGGGGCGGGGGCGGCTTTCTTT.

CDR3 amino acids: CAWGYGSSTGELFF. As DNA, the CDR3 is TGTGCCTGGGGCTACGGGAGTTCTACCGGGGAGCTGTTTTTT. The gene calls are TRBV30 and TRBJ2-2; tentatively, D is TRBD2 (6 bases). Per germline, CDR1 GTSNPN and CDR2 SVGIG (reference sequence). V lost 5 bases and J lost 5, with 15 bases in between. This CDR3 region has 14 residues.

The chain couples TRBV6-1 to TRBJ2-7, with D possibly being TRBD2 (6 bases). The V gene's germline CDR1 is MNHNS and CDR2 SASEGT. The CDR3 covers 10 residues. Here the CDR3 reads CGASEGEQYF. CDR3 nucleotides: TGTGGGGCATCGGAGGGCGAGCAGTACTTC.

The gene calls are TRBV29-1 and TRBJ1-4; possibly TRBD1 for D (6 bases). Trimming stripped 6 bases from V and 4 bases from J, with 15 bases between. This CDR3 spans 14 amino acids. Per germline, CDR1 SQVTM and CDR2 ANQGSEA. CDR3 sequence: CSVAEGGINEKLFF. The CDR3 coding sequence is TGCAGCGTCGCCGAGGGGGGGATTAATGAAAAACTGTTTTTT.

The rearrangement joins TRBV7-9 to TRBJ2-1, with 7 bases matching TRBD2. CDR3 length: 15 residues. V was pared by 0 bases and J by 7 bases, with 6 bases of the junction left unmatched. In germline, CDR1 is SEHNR, CDR2 FQNEAQ (reference sequence). CDR3 protein: CASSLALAWGNEQFF. The DNA for the CDR3 is TGTGCCAGCAGCTTAGCACTAGCGTGGGGGAATGAGCAGTTCTTC. The entire variable domain, with the rest obtained from reference TRBV7-9 and TRBJ2-1, is as follows: DTGVSQNPRHKITKRGQNVTFRCDPISEHNRLYWYRQTLGQGPEFLTYFQNEAQLEKSRLLSDRFSAERPKGSFSTLEIQRTEQGDSAMYLCASSLALAWGNEQFFGPGTRLTVL.

The rearrangement links TRBV23-1 to TRBJ1-1, with TRBD1 matching 7 bases. TRBV23-1 is an ORF, with its function uncertain. The CDR3 length is 14 residues. The ends lost 8 bases at V and 11 bases at J; junction bases unmatched: 17. The CDR3 DNA is TGCGCCAGCTTCCGGGACAGCCTGTGCTTGAGGGCTTTCTTT. Translated, it gives CASFRDSLCLRAFF.

This chain connects TRBV6-6 to TRBJ2-1, with D perhaps matching TRBD2 (5 bases). Trimming cost V 3 bases and J 5 bases, with 14 bases left between them. The germline CDR1 and CDR2 sequences are MNHNY and SVGAGI (reference sequence). There are 15 residues in the CDR3. This CDR3 is CASSYPPASHNEQFF. Here the CDR3 DNA reads TGTGCCAGCAGTTATCCCCCGGCTAGCCACAATGAGCAGTTCTTC.

This chain uses TRBV6-5 with TRBJ2-7; maybe TRBD2 (5 bases). The V end lost 5 bases, the J end lost 0 bases, and 11 bases lay between the germline ends. Germline values: CDR1 MNHEY, CDR2 SVGAGI. This CDR3 contains 14 residues. CDR3 region: CASSRVAYSYEQYF. DNA for the CDR3: TGTGCCAGCAGTAGGGTAGCGTACTCCTACGAGCAGTACTTC.

Many counts were recorded for this clone. This chain uses TRBV30 with TRBJ2-1, with 9 bases lining up with TRBD2. The CDR3 loop spans 12 amino acids. Losses at the gene ends were 0 bases for V and 13 bases for J; bases not matched to a gene: 4. Germline V CDR1 and CDR2: GTSNPN, SVGIG (reference sequence). The CDR3 sequence is CAWSVGLAGQFF. CDR3 bases: TGTGCCTGGAGTGTCGGGCTAGCGGGACAGTTCTTC.

The gene calls are TRBV7-9 and TRBJ1-4, with a weak D call TRBD1 (5 bases). This CDR3 is 13 amino acids long. V was shortened by 1 base and J by 8 bases, with 8 bases between the two germline ends. Per germline, CDR1 SEHNR and CDR2 FQNEAQ (reference sequence). The chain's CDR3 is CASSLVGGEKLFF. The CDR3 DNA reads TGTGCCAGCAGCTTAGTCGGGGGGGAAAAACTGTTTTTT.

The chain joins TRBV7-2 to TRBJ1-1; 8 nucleotides line up with TRBD1. There are 19 residues in the CDR3. CDR1 and CDR2 (germline): SGHTA, FQGNSA. With 1 base clipped from V and 1 base from J, the junction kept 14 bases outside the gene matches. DNA for the CDR3: TGTGCCAGCAGCTTAGTGTGGGGACAGGCGCGGCGGGGGAACACTGAAGCTTTCTTT. Translated, it gives CASSLVWGQARRGNTEAFF. The full variable domain, completed using reference TRBV7-2 and TRBJ1-1, is GAGVSQSPSNKVTEKGKDVELRCDPISGHTALYWYRQSLGQGLEFLIYFQGNSAPDKSGLPSDRFSAERTGGSVSTLTIQRTQQEDSAVYLCASSLVWGQARRGNTEAFFGQGTRLTVV.

This chain joins TRBV13 and TRBJ2-4; D remains ambiguous. CDR1 is PRHDT, CDR2 FYEKMQ, per germline (reference sequence). The CDR3 has 14 residues. Trimming took 6 bases from V and 0 from J, leaving 9 bases between them. The CDR3 protein is CASSSRLAKNIQYF. In nucleotides, the CDR3 is TGTGCCAGCAGTTCCCGGTTAGCCAAAAACATTCAGTACTTC.

V gene TRBV18 combines with J gene TRBJ1-5, with D unclear. The CDR3 runs 14 residues. The ends were cut back, 6 bases at V and 6 bases at J, with 15 bases in the middle. Germline V gives CDR1 KGHSH, CDR2 LQKENI. CDR3: CASSHGREGQPQHF. DNA of the CDR3: TGTGCCAGCTCCCACGGGAGGGAGGGTCAGCCCCAGCATTTT.

In this sample, this clone turned up once. This rearrangement joins TRBV28 to TRBJ1-1, with a possible D match to TRBD1 (5 bases). The germline gives CDR1 MDHEN, CDR2 SYDVKM. The germline V and J ends were trimmed by 4 bases and 1 base, with 19 bases remaining between them. This CDR3 comprises 17 residues. The chain's CDR3 is CASSYHRGRTTNTEAFF. CDR3 nucleotide sequence: TGTGCCAGCAGTTACCACCGGGGACGGACTACGAACACTGAAGCTTTCTTT.

This sequence joins TRBV4-2 and TRBJ1-2; perhaps TRBD1 as D (5 bases). CDR3 length: 14 residues. The germline CDR1 and CDR2 sequences are LGHNA and YNFKEQ. Deletions cut 0 bases from V and 8 bases from J, with 13 bases between. The CDR3 region has the DNA TGTGCCAGCAGCCAAGATTGGGGCCCCCAGGGCTACACCTTC. The encoded protein is CASSQDWGPQGYTF.

The CDR3 sequence: CASSLEIGGTGELFF. The CDR3, as DNA: TGTGCCAGCAGCTTAGAGATCGGGGGAACCGGGGAGCTGTTTTTT. This chain connects TRBV7-8 to TRBJ2-2; D might be TRBD2 (6 bases). The germline V and J ends were trimmed by 1 base and 5 bases, with 11 bases remaining between them. The CDR3 contains 15 residues. The germline V gene encodes CDR1 SGHVS and CDR2 FQNEAQ.

The chain carries TRBV30 and TRBJ1-4; D is possibly TRBD1 (6 bases). Trimming stripped 3 bases from V and 8 bases from J, with 13 bases between. CDR3 size: 13 residues. Germline V lookup: CDR1 GTSNPN, CDR2 SVGIG (reference sequence). CDR3 sequence: CAWRRRGKEKLFF. The CDR3 nucleotides are TGTGCCTGGAGAAGAAGGGGGAAAGAAAAACTGTTTTTT.

The rearrangement joins TRBV27 to TRBJ1-5; perhaps TRBD1 as D (5 bases). CDR1 MNHEY and CDR2 SMNVEV come from the germline V gene (reference sequence). The CDR3 contains 18 residues. Trimming stripped 5 bases from V and 5 bases from J, with 25 bases between. The CDR3 spells CASSPRWVGGGNDQPQHF. DNA for the CDR3: TGTGCCAGCAGTCCGAGGTGGGTGGGGGGGGGAAATGATCAGCCCCAGCATTTT.

The chain recombines TRBV6-6 with TRBJ1-1; 7 bases align to TRBD1. The CDR3 contains 16 residues. CDR1 and CDR2 from the germline V gene are MNHNY and SVGAGI (reference sequence). V was pared by 6 bases and J by 0 bases, with 10 bases of the junction left unmatched. The CDR3: CASSQGGTTLNTEAFF. CDR3 bases: TGTGCCAGCAGCCAGGGGGGCACGACTTTGAACACTGAAGCTTTCTTT.

A single count supports this clone. The gene calls are TRBV7-8 and TRBJ1-5; tentative D call: TRBD1 (5 bases). This CDR3 is 13 amino acids long. Germline V gives CDR1 SGHVS, CDR2 FQNEAQ. Trimming pared 2 bases from V and 5 bases from J, leaving 7 bases between. CDR3 in DNA: TGTGCCAGCAGCTTAAAAGGGGATCAGCCCCAGCATTTT. This codes for CASSLKGDQPQHF.

This chain links TRBV5-6 with TRBJ2-5; possible D gene TRBD2, 6 bases. Matching the DNA end better, TRBJ2-7 makes the J call doubtful. Germline V gene lookup returns CDR1 SGHDT and CDR2 YYEEEE. The CDR3 has 15 amino acids. Here the CDR3 DNA reads TGTGCCAGCAGCGCGGCGGCGGGACGACCCTACGAGCAGTACTTC. Translated: CASSAAAGRPYEQYF.

The chain couples TRBV28 to TRBJ2-1, with 13 bases lining up with TRBD2. With 8 bases clipped from V and 8 bases from J, the junction kept 12 bases outside the gene matches. CDR3 length: 16 amino acids. Germline V CDR1 and CDR2: MDHEN, SYDVKM. CDR3 nucleotides: TGTGCCAGCGGATCTATGGGGACTAGCGGGAACGATGAGCAGTTCTTC. Its translation: CASGSMGTSGNDEQFF. The full variable domain, in which reference TRBV28 and TRBJ2-1 provide the parts outside the CDR3, is DVKVTQSSRYLVKRTGEKVFLECVQDMDHENMFWYRQDPGLGLRLIYFSYDVKMKEKGDIPEGYSVSREKKERFSLILESASTNQTSMYLCASGSMGTSGNDEQFFGPGTRLTVL.

This chain uses TRBV30 with TRBJ2-7, with 10 positions matching TRBD1. This CDR3 contains 14 residues. Germline CDR1 and CDR2: GTSNPN and SVGIG (reference sequence). Germline trimming cut 1 base from V and 4 bases from J; bases unmatched to any gene: 4. The CDR3 sequence is CAWSGGQGDYEQYF. The CDR3 DNA is TGTGCCTGGAGTGGCGGACAGGGGGATTACGAGCAGTACTTC.

This rearrangement joins TRBV2 to TRBJ1-3; D is uncertain. From germline, CDR1 is SNHLY and CDR2 FYNNEI. V was trimmed by 6 bases and J by 0 bases, leaving 12 bases between them. The CDR3 has 15 residues. The CDR3: CASRISENSGNTIYF. Written as DNA, the CDR3 is TGTGCCAGCAGAATAAGCGAGAACTCTGGAAACACCATATATTTT.

J is TRBJ2-3 and V is TRBV2; 14 bases agree with TRBD2. CDR3 length equals 16 residues. V lost 6 bases to trimming and J lost 1 base; unmatched junction nucleotides: 3. Germline-derived CDR1 and CDR2 are SNHLY and FYNNEI. Here the CDR3 DNA reads TGTGCCAGCAGCGCGACTAGCGGGAGGGGCACAGATACGCAGTATTTT. It yields the protein CASSATSGRGTDTQYF.

This clone is a singleton in its sample. The chain joins TRBV6-4 to TRBJ2-7; 12 nucleotides agree with TRBD2. The ends lost 9 bases at V and 0 bases at J; junction bases unmatched: 6. The CDR3 is made up of 15 amino acids. The germline CDR1 and CDR2 sequences are MRHNA and SNTAGT. The chain's CDR3 is CARPGLAGPSYEQYF. The CDR3 coding sequence is TGTGCCAGACCCGGACTAGCGGGACCCTCCTACGAGCAGTACTTC.